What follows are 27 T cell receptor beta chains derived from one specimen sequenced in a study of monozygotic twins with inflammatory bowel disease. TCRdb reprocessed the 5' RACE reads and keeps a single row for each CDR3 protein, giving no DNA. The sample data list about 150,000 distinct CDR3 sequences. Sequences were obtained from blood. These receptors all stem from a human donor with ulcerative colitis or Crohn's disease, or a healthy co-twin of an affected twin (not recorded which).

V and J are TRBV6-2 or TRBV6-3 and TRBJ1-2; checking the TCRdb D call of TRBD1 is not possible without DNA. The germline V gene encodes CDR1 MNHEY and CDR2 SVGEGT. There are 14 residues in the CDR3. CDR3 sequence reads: CASSYPDSSYGYTF.

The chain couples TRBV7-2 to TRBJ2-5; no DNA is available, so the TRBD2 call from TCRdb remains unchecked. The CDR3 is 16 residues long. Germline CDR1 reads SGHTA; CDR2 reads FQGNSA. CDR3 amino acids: CASSSNRLAGEETQYF.

The CDR3 reads CATSRDQGGHQPQHF. This rearrangement joins TRBV15 to TRBJ1-5; the D call from TCRdb, TRBD1, cannot be confirmed without DNA. Germline lookup yields CDR1 LNHNV and CDR2 YYDKDF (reference sequence). This CDR3 comprises 15 residues.

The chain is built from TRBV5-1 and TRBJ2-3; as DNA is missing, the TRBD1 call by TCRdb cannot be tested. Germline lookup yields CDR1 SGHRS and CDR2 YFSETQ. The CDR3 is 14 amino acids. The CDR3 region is CASSPDSGTDTQYF.

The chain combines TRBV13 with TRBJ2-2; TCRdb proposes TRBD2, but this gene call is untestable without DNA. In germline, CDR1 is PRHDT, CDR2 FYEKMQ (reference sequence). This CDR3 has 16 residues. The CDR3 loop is CASSPRTSGGTGELFF. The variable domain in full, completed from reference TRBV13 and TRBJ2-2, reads AAGVIQSPRHLIKEKRETATLKCYPIPRHDTVYWYQQGPGQDPQFLISFYEKMQSDKGSIPDRFSAQQFSDYHSELNMSSLELGDSALYFCASSPRTSGGTGELFFGEGSRLTVL.

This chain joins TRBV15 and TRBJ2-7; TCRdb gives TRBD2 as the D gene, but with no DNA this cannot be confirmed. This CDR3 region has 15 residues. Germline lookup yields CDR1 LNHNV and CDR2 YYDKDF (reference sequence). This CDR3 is CATSTIAGDFYEQYF.

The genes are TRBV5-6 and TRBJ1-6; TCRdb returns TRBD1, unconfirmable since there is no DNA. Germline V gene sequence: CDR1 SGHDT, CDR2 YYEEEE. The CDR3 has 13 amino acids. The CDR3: CASSRTGNSPLHF.

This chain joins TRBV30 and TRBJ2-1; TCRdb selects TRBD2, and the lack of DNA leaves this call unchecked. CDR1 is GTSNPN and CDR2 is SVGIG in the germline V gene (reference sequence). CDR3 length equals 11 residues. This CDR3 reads CAWSPAGIVFF.

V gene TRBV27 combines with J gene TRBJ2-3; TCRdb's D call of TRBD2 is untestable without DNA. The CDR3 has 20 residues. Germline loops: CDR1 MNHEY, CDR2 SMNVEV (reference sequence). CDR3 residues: CASSFSGGLAGDPRTDTQYF.

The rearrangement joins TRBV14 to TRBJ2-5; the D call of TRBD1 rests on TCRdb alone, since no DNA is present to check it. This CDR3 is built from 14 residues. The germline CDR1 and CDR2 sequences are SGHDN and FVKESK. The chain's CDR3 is CASSQVLARGTQYF.

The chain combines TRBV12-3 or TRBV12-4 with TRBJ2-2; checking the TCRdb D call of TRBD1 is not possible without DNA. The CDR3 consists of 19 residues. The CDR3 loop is CASSFSQGRRHPNTGELFF.

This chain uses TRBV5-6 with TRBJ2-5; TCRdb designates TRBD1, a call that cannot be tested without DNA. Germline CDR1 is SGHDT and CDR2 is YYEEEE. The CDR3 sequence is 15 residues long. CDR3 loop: CASRPRSRGQETQYF.

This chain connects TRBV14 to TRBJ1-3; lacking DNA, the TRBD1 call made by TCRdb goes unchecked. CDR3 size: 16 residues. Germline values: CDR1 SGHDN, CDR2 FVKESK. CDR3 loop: CASSQDPGFSGNTIYF.

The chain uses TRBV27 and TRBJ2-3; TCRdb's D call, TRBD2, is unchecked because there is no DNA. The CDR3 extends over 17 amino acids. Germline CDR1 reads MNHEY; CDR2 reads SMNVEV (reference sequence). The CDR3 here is CASSTRTSGTHTDTQYF.

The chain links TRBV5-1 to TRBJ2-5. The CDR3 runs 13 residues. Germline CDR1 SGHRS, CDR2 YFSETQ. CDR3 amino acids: CASSLEVEETQYF.

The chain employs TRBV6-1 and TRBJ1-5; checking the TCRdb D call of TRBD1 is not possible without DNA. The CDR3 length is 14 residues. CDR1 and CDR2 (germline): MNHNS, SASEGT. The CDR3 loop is CASRQGNSNQPQHF.

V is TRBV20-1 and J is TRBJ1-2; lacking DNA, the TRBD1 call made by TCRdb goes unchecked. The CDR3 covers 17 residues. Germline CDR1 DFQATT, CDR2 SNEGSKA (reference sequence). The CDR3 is CSAREARGEKFQDGYTF.

This CDR3 reads CSARTGGPPGNTIYF. The V and J genes are TRBV20-1 and TRBJ1-3; TCRdb's assignment of TRBD1 cannot be checked, as there is no DNA. The CDR3 has 15 residues. Germline V gives CDR1 DFQATT, CDR2 SNEGSKA (reference sequence).

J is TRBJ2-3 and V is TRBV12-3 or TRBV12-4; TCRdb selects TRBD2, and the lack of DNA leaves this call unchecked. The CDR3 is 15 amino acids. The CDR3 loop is CASSPRRSSSDTQYF.

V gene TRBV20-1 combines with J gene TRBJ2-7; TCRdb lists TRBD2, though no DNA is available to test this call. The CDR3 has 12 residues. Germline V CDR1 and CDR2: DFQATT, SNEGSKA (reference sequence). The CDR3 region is CSAEREDQPQYF.

CDR3: CASSPNGSPEGAFF. The V and J genes are TRBV18 and TRBJ1-1. This CDR3 region has 14 residues. The germline V gene has CDR1 KGHSH and CDR2 LQKENI.

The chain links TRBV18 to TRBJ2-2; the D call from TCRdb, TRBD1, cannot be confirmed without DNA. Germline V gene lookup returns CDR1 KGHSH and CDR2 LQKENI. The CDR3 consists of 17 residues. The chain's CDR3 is CASSPLAGTANTGELFF.

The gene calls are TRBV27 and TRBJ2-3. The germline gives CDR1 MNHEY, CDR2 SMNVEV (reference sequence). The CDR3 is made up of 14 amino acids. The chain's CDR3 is CASSLVTSQGTQYF.

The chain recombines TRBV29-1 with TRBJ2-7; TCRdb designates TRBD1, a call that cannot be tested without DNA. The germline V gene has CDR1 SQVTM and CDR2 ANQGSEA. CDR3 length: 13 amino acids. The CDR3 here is CSVAGKEGYEQYF.

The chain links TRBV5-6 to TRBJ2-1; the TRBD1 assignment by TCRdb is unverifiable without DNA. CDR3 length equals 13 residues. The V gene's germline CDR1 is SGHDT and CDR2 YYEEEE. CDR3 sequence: CATAAGGYNEQFF.

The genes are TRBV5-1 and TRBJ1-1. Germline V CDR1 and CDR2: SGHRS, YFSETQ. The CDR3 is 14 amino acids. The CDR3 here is CASRARSQNTEAFF.

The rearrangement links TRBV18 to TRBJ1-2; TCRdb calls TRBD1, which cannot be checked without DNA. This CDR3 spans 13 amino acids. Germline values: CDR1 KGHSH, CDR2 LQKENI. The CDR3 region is CASSPGQSYGYTF. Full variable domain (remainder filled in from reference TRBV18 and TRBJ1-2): NAGVMQNPRHLVRRRGQEARLRCSPMKGHSHVYWYRQLPEEGLKFMVYLQKENIIDESGMPKERFSAEFPKEGPSILRIQQVVRGDSAAYFCASSPGQSYGYTFGSGTRLTVV.